This passage covers 22 T cell receptor beta chains from one sample sequenced in a study of technical replicates of blood from several donors. The protocol was immunoSEQ multiplex PCR, while the TCRdb copy is restricted to in-frame clones and leaves out a portion. The sample includes some 60,000 clones, just under 95% of them seen just once. Sample: PBMCs. The receptors come from a human donor in good health. Some clones in this sample may be carry-over from other donors' samples.

The chain uses TRBV6-4 and TRBJ1-2; no clear D. V was cut by 5 bases and J by 8 bases, with 15 bases left in between. Per germline, CDR1 MRHNA and CDR2 SNTAGT. This CDR3 region has 13 residues. The CDR3 is CASSPGWPGGYTF. The CDR3 region has the DNA TGTGCCAGCAGTCCGGGGTGGCCAGGAGGCTACACCTTC.

The gene calls are TRBV6-1 and TRBJ2-7, with unresolved D. Trimming cost V 10 bases and J 0 bases, with 10 bases left between them. The CDR3 spans 12 residues. Germline V gene lookup returns CDR1 MNHNS and CDR2 SASEGT. CDR3 DNA: TGTGCCACATTCTACAGCTCCTACGAGCAGTACTTC. Its protein product is CATFYSSYEQYF.

In this sample, this clone turned up once. The V gene is TRBV2, the J gene TRBJ2-7; D is unclear. Trimming left V 8 bases short and J 3 bases short, with 8 bases between. Per the germline V gene, CDR1 is SNHLY and CDR2 is FYNNEI. CDR3 size: 11 residues. The CDR3: CASQKSYEQYF. CDR3 nucleotide sequence: TGTGCCAGCCAAAAGAGCTACGAGCAGTACTTC.

The chain recombines TRBV9 with TRBJ2-3; 10 bases map to TRBD1. With 4 bases clipped from V and 1 base from J, the junction kept 6 bases outside the gene matches. Germline CDR1 reads SGDLS; CDR2 reads YYNGEE. This CDR3 region has 16 residues. The CDR3 reads CASSSSGTGGTDTQYF. CDR3 nucleotides: TGTGCCAGCAGCTCCTCCGGGACAGGGGGCACAGATACGCAGTATTTT.

The V call is TRBV29-1, the J call TRBJ2-5, with 7 nucleotides matching TRBD1. Germline lookup yields CDR1 SQVTM and CDR2 ANQGSEA. The CDR3 spans 12 residues. Here the CDR3 DNA reads TGCAGTTCTAGGACAGGCCAAGAGACCCAGTACTTC. As protein: CSSRTGQETQYF.

The V and J genes are TRBV7-2 and TRBJ2-7, with D possibly TRBD1 on 6 matching bases. Germline CDR1 SGHTA, CDR2 FQGNSA. The CDR3 loop spans 14 amino acids. V lost 5 bases and J 3 bases, leaving 14 bases between the germline ends. The DNA of the CDR3 is TGTGCCAGCAGCCTCCTCGGGACATTCTACGAGCAGTACTTC. Translation: CASSLLGTFYEQYF.

The genes are TRBV30 and TRBJ2-1; 10 bases align to TRBD1. Germline V lookup: CDR1 GTSNPN, CDR2 SVGIG (reference sequence). This CDR3 spans 16 amino acids. V was clipped by 0 bases and J by 8 bases; unmatched bases: 10. For the CDR3, the DNA is TGTGCCTGGAGTGTACAGGGGACAGGGGATTTAGATGAGCAGTTCTTC. The encoded protein is CAWSVQGTGDLDEQFF.

The chain combines TRBV11-2 with TRBJ2-7; the match to TRBD2 covers 12 bases. Germline values: CDR1 SGHAT, CDR2 FQNNGV. V shed 5 bases, J shed 5 bases, and the junction held 7 bases outside the gene matches. The CDR3 extends over 15 amino acids. CDR3 bases: TGTGCCAGCAGCCCCCGGACTAGCGGGACCCACGAGCAGTACTTC. It codes for CASSPRTSGTHEQYF.

This chain joins TRBV18 and TRBJ1-6; D might be TRBD1 (5 bases). The ends were cut back, 6 bases at V and 8 bases at J, with 14 bases in the middle. Germline values: CDR1 KGHSH, CDR2 LQKENI. The CDR3 runs 14 residues. In nucleotides, the CDR3 is TGTGCCAGCTCCCGGGACCCGGGGGATTCACCCCTCCACTTT. Translating it yields CASSRDPGDSPLHF.

The rearrangement joins TRBV30 to TRBJ2-5, with 7 bases matching TRBD2. CDR1 and CDR2 from the germline V gene are GTSNPN and SVGIG (reference sequence). CDR3 length equals 11 residues. Unmatched junction bases numbered 2, after V lost 1 base and J lost 9 bases. CDR3 residues: CAWSETSPQYF. CDR3 coding DNA: TGTGCCTGGAGTGAGACTAGCCCCCAGTACTTC.

CDR3 coding DNA: TGTGCCAGCAGCTTATCGCGGGGCCCTAGCTATGGCTACACCTTC. As protein: CASSLSRGPSYGYTF. This rearrangement joins TRBV7-9 to TRBJ1-2, with D perhaps matching TRBD1 (5 bases). Per the germline V gene, CDR1 is SEHNR and CDR2 is FQNEAQ (reference sequence). V was clipped by 2 bases and J by 4 bases, with 14 bases between them. This CDR3 comprises 15 residues. Variable domain in full (rest from reference TRBV7-9 and TRBJ1-2): DTGVSQNPRHKITKRGQNVTFRCDPISEHNRLYWYRQTLGQGPEFLTYFQNEAQLEKSRLLSDRFSAERPKGSFSTLEIQRTEQGDSAMYLCASSLSRGPSYGYTFGSGTRLTVV.

J is TRBJ2-1 and V is TRBV5-1; 16 nucleotides agree with TRBD2. J gave up 5 bases and V 3 bases, and 11 bases lay outside the gene matches. Germline V gives CDR1 SGHRS, CDR2 YFSETQ. The CDR3 is made up of 19 amino acids. The CDR3 here is CASSSAGTSGGALDNEQFF. The CDR3, as DNA: TGCGCCAGCAGCTCTGCCGGGACTAGCGGGGGGGCGTTGGACAATGAGCAGTTCTTC.

The chain carries TRBV2 and TRBJ1-2, with 8 bases identical to TRBD1. Trimming cost V 7 bases and J 6 bases; bases outside gene matches: 7. The CDR3 totals 13 residues. In germline, CDR1 is SNHLY, CDR2 FYNNEI. This CDR3 reads CASTERTGNGYTF. The DNA for the CDR3 is TGTGCCAGCACCGAAAGGACAGGGAATGGCTACACCTTC.

The CDR3 here is CASSSRQGAGGYTF. The CDR3 DNA reads TGTGCCAGCAGCTCCCGACAGGGGGCGGGTGGCTACACCTTC. V usage is TRBV13 and J usage is TRBJ1-2, with TRBD1 identical over 10 bases. V lost 4 bases and J lost 7; bases outside the gene matches: 6. The CDR3 runs to 14 residues. Germline values: CDR1 PRHDT, CDR2 FYEKMQ (reference sequence). Full variable domain (missing parts from reference TRBV13 and TRBJ1-2): AAGVIQSPRHLIKEKRETATLKCYPIPRHDTVYWYQQGPGQDPQFLISFYEKMQSDKGSIPDRFSAQQFSDYHSELNMSSLELGDSALYFCASSSRQGAGGYTFGSGTRLTVV.

The V and J genes are TRBV9 and TRBJ2-1, with D hard to call. Germline CDR1 reads SGDLS; CDR2 reads YYNGEE. The CDR3 is 13 residues long. Trimming removed 0 bases from V and 6 bases from J, with 7 bases in between. CDR3 loop: CASSVELTNEQFF. In DNA, the CDR3 is TGTGCCAGCAGCGTAGAACTAACCAATGAGCAGTTCTTC.

The chain is built from TRBV4-3 and TRBJ2-1, with TRBD2 as a possible D gene (5 bases). V shed 0 bases and J shed 5 bases, with 11 bases lying between them. This CDR3 is 15 amino acids long. Germline V gene lookup returns CDR1 LGHNA and CDR2 YSLEER. CDR3 amino acids: CASSQEPRRDNEQFF. The DNA for the CDR3 is TGCGCCAGCAGCCAAGAACCCCGGCGGGACAATGAGCAGTTCTTC.

The CDR3 bases are TGTGCCAGCAGCTCCACATTGGGGGCGGTTGGCGGCTACACCTTC. Residues: CASSSTLGAVGGYTF. The rearrangement links TRBV11-2 to TRBJ1-2; perhaps TRBD1 as D (6 bases). Germline CDR1 and CDR2: SGHAT and FQNNGV. Trimming cost V 4 bases and J 8 bases, with 20 bases left between them. This CDR3 contains 15 residues.

The V gene is TRBV5-1, the J gene TRBJ1-1, with D perhaps matching TRBD1 (6 bases). Germline CDR1 reads SGHRS; CDR2 reads YFSETQ. Between the trimmed V and J ends, which lost 4 bases and 0 bases, there was a span of 13 bases. CDR3 length: 15 residues. Here the CDR3 reads CASSLQTGMNTEAFF. The CDR3 DNA reads as TGCGCCAGCAGCCTCCAGACAGGAATGAACACTGAAGCTTTCTTT.

This CDR3 is CASSKDAGSYNEQFF. In DNA form, the CDR3 reads TGTGCCAGCAGCAAGGACGCGGGCTCCTACAATGAGCAGTTCTTC. This sequence joins TRBV9 and TRBJ2-1; weak D call: TRBD2 (5 bases). Germline lookup yields CDR1 SGDLS and CDR2 YYNGEE. This CDR3 is 15 amino acids long. V shed 4 bases and J shed 0 bases, with 11 bases lying between them.

The sample holds one count of this clone. This rearrangement joins TRBV7-6 to TRBJ2-5; perhaps TRBD1 as D (6 bases). Germline lookup yields CDR1 SGHVS and CDR2 FNYEAQ. The CDR3 loop spans 15 amino acids. The V end lost 7 bases, the J end lost 2 bases, and 17 bases lay between the germline ends. The CDR3 nucleotides are TGTGCCAGCAAAAACGGAATAGGACAGCAAGAGACCCAGTACTTC. Amino acids: CASKNGIGQQETQYF.

The chain links TRBV5-4 to TRBJ1-6; perhaps TRBD1 as D (6 bases). Germline V gene sequence: CDR1 SGHNT, CDR2 YYREEE (reference sequence). Trimming left V 2 bases short and J 5 bases short, with 8 bases between. The CDR3 runs 14 residues. Here the CDR3 DNA reads TGTGCCAGCAGCTTACAGGGTAATAATTCACCCCTCCACTTT. Translated: CASSLQGNNSPLHF.

V and J are TRBV10-3 and TRBJ2-6; 12 positions match TRBD1. Per germline, CDR1 ENHRY and CDR2 SYGVKD. This CDR3 region has 17 residues. The ends lost 8 bases at V and 4 bases at J; junction bases unmatched: 9. The DNA of the CDR3 is TGTGCCATCTGTCCGGGACAGGGGGCGCCAGGGGCCAACGTCCTGACTTTC. This codes for CAICPGQGAPGANVLTF.